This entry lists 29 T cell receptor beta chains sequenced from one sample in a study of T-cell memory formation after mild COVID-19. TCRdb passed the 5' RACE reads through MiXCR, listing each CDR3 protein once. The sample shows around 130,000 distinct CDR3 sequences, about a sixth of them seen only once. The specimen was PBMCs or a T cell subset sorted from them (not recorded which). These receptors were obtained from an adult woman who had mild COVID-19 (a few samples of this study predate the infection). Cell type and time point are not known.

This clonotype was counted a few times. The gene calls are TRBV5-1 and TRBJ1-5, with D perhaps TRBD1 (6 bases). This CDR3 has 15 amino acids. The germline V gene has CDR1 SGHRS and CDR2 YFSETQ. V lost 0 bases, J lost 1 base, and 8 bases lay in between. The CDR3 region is CASSLGQDSNQPQHF. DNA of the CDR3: TGCGCCAGCAGCTTGGGACAGGACAGCAATCAGCCCCAGCATTTT.

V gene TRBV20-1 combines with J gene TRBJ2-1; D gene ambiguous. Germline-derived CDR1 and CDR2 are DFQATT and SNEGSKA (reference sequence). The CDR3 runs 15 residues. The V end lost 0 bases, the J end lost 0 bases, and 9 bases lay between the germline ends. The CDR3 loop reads CSARDVKSSYNEQFF. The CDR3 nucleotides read TGCAGTGCTAGAGATGTCAAGAGCTCCTACAATGAGCAGTTCTTC.

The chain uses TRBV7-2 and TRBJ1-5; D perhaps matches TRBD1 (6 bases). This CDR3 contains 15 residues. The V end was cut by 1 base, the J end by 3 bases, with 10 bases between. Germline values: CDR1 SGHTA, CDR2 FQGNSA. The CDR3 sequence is CASSLGGQHNQPQHF. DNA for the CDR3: TGTGCCAGCAGCTTAGGTGGACAGCACAATCAGCCCCAGCATTTT.

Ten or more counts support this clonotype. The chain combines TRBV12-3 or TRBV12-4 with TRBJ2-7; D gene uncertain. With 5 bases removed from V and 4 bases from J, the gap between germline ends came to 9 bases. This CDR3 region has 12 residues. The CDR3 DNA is TGTGCCAGCAGTGCCTCTCCTTACGAGCAGTACTTC. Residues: CASSASPYEQYF.

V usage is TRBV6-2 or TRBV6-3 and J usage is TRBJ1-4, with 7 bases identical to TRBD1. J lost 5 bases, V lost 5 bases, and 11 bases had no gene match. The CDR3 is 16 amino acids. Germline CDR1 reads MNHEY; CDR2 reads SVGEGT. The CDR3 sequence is CASSTPSGTANEKLFF. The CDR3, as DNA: TGTGCCAGCAGTACCCCTTCCGGGACAGCGAATGAAAAACTGTTTTTT.

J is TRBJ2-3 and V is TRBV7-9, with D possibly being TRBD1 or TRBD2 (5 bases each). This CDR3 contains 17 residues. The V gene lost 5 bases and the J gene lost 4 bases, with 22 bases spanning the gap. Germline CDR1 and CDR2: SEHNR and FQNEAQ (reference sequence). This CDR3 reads CASSLGAGHPSPDTQYF. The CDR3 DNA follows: TGTGCCAGCAGCCTCGGGGCAGGCCATCCGTCTCCAGATACGCAGTATTTT.

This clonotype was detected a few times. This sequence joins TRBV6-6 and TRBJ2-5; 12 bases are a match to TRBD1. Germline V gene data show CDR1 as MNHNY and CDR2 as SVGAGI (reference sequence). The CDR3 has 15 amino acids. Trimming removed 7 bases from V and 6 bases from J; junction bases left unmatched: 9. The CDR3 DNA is TGTGCCAGCAACCTCCGGGACAGGGGGCGACAGACCCAGTACTTC. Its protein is CASNLRDRGRQTQYF.

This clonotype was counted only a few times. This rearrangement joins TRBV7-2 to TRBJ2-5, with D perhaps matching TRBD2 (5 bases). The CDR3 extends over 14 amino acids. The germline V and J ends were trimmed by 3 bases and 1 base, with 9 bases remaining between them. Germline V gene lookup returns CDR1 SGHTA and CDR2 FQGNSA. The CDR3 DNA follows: TGTGCCAGCAGCTTCGGCGGGTCCCAAGAGACCCAGTACTTC. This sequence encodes CASSFGGSQETQYF.

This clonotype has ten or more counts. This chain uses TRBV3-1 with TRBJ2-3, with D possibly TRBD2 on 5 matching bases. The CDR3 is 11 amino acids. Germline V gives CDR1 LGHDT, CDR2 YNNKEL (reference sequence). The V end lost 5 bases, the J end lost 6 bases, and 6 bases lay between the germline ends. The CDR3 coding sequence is TGTGCCAGCAGCTCGGGGGATACGCAGTATTTT. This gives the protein CASSSGDTQYF.

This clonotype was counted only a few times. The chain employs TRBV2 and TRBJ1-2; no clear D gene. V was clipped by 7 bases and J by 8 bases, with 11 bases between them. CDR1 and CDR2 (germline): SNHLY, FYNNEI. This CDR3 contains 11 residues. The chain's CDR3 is CASTAWRGYTF. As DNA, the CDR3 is TGTGCCAGCACTGCTTGGAGGGGCTACACCTTC.

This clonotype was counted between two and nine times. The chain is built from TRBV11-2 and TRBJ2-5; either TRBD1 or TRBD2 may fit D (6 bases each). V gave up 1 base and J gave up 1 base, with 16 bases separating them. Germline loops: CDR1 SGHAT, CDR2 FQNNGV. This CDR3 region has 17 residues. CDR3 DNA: TGTGCCAGCAGCTTAGTAGGGGGACTCCCACGCCAAGAGACCCAGTACTTC. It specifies CASSLVGGLPRQETQYF. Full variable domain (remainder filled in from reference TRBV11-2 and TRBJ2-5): EAGVAQSPRYKIIEKRQSVAFWCNPISGHATLYWYQQILGQGPKLLIQFQNNGVVDDSQLPKDRFSAERLKGVDSTLKIQPAKLEDSAVYLCASSLVGGLPRQETQYFGPGTRLLVL.

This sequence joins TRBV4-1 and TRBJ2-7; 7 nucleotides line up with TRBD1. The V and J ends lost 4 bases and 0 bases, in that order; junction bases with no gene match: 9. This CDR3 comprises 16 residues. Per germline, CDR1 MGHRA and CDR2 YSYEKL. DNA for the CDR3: TGCGCCAGCAGCCGCCCGCCGGGACAGAGCTCCTACGAGCAGTACTTC. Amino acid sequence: CASSRPPGQSSYEQYF.

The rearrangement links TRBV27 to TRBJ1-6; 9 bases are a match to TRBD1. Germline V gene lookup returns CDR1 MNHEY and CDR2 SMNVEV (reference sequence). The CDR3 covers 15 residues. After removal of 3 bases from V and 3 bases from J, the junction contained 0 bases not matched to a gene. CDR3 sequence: CASSLTGGYNSPLHF. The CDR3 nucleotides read TGTGCCAGCAGTTTGACAGGGGGCTATAATTCACCCCTCCACTTT.

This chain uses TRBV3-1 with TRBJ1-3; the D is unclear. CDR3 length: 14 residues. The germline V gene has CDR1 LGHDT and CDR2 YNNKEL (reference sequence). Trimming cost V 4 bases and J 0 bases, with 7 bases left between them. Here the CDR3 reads CASSRFTSGNTIYF. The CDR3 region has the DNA TGTGCCAGCAGCCGATTTACCTCTGGAAACACCATATATTTT.

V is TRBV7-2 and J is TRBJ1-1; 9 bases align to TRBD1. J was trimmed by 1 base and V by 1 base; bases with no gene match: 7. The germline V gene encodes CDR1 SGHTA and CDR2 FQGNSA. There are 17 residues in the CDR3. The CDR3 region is CASSLVPGQGRNTEAFF. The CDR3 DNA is TGTGCCAGCAGCTTAGTCCCGGGACAGGGCAGGAACACTGAAGCTTTCTTT. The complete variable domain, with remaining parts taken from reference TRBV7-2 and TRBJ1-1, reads GAGVSQSPSNKVTEKGKDVELRCDPISGHTALYWYRQSLGQGLEFLIYFQGNSAPDKSGLPSDRFSAERTGGSVSTLTIQRTQQEDSAVYLCASSLVPGQGRNTEAFFGQGTRLTVV.

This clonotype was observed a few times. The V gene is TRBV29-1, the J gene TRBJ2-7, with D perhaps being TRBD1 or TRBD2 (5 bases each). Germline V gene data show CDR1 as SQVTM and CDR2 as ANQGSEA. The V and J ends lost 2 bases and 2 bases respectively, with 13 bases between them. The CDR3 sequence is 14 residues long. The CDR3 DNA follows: TGCAGCGTTGAAAGGGGCGGGCCCCCCTACGAGCAGTACTTC. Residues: CSVERGGPPYEQYF.

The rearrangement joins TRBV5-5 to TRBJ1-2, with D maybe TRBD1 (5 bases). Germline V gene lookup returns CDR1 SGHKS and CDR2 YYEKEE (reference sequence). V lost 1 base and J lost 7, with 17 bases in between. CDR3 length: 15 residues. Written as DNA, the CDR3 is TGTGCCAGCAGCTTGAATGTGGGAGGGGTATCTGGCTACACCTTC. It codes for CASSLNVGGVSGYTF.

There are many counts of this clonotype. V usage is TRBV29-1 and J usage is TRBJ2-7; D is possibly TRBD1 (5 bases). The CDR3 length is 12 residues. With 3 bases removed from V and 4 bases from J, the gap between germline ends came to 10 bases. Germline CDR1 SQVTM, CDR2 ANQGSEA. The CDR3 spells CSVETDVYEQYF. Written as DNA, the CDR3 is TGCAGCGTTGAGACAGACGTATACGAGCAGTACTTC.

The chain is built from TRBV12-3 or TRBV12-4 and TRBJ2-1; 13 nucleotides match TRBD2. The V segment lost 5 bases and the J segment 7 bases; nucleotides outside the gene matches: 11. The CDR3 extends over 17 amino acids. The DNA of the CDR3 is TGTGCCAGCAGTCCGGGACTAGCGGGAAGGGGTAGGAATGAGCAGTTCTTC. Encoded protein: CASSPGLAGRGRNEQFF.

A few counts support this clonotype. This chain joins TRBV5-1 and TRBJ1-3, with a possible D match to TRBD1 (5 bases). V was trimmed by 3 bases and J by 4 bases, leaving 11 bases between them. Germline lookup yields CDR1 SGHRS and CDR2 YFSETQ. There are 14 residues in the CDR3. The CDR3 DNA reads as TGCGCCAGCAGCTCGGGAGACAGCGGAAACACCATATATTTT. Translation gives CASSSGDSGNTIYF.

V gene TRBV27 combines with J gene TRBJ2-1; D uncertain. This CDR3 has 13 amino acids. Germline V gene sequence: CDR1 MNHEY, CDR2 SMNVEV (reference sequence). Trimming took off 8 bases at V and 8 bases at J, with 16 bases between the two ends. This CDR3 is CASHSRPWHEQFF. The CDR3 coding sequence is TGTGCCAGCCATTCCCGGCCCTGGCATGAGCAGTTCTTC.

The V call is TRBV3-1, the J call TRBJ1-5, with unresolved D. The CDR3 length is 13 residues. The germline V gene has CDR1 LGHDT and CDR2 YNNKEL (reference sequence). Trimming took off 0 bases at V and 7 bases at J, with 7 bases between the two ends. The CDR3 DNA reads TGTGCCAGCAGCCAAGATAGGGAACAGCCCCAGCATTTT. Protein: CASSQDREQPQHF.

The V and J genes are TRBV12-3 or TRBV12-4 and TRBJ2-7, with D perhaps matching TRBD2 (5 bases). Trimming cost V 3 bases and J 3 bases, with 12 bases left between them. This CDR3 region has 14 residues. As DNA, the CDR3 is TGTGCCAGCAGTTTTATCGGGAAAGGCTACGAGCAGTACTTC. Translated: CASSFIGKGYEQYF.

In DNA, the CDR3 is TGTGCCTGGAGGACACCGGGACCTCACAATGAGCAGTTCTTC. Translating it yields CAWRTPGPHNEQFF. The chain joins TRBV30 to TRBJ2-1, with D perhaps assigned TRBD1 or TRBD2 (5 bases each). The CDR3 runs 14 residues. Trimming left V 3 bases short and J 5 bases short, with 14 bases between. The V gene's germline CDR1 is GTSNPN and CDR2 SVGIG (reference sequence).

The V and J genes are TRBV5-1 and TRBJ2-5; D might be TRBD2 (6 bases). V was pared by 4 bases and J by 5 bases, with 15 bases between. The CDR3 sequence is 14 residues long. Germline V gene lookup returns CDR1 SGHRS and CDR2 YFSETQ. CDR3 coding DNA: TGCGCCAGCAGCCTCGGGACTTCCGGGGAGACCCAGTACTTC. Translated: CASSLGTSGETQYF.

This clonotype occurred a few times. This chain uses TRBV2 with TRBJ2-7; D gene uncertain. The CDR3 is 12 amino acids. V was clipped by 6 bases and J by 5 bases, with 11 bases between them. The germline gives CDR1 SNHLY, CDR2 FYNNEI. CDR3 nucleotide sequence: TGTGCCAGCAGCACCGGAGCGCACGAGCAGTACTTC. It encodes CASSTGAHEQYF.

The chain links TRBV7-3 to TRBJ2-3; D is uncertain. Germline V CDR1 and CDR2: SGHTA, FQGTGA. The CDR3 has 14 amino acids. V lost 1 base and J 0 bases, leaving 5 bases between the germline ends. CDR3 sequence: CASSLRASTDTQYF. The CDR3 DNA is TGTGCCAGCAGCTTAAGGGCCAGCACAGATACGCAGTATTTT. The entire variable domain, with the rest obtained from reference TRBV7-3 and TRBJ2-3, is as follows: GAGVSQTPSNKVTEKGKYVELRCDPISGHTALYWYRQSLGQGPEFLIYFQGTGAADDSGLPNDRFFAVRPEGSVSTLKIQRTERGDSAVYLCASSLRASTDTQYFGPGTRLTVL.

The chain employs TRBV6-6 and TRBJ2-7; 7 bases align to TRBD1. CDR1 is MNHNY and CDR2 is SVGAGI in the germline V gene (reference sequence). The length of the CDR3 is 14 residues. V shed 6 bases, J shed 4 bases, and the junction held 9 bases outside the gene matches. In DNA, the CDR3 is TGTGCCAGCAGGGATACAGGGGCTCGGTACGAGCAGTACTTC. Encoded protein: CASRDTGARYEQYF.

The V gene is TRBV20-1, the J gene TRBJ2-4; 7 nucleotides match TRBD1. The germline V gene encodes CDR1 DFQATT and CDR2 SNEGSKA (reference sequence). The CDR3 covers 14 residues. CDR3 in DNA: TGCAGCACGACGAGGGGGCCCGACAAAAACATTCAGTACTTC. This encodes CSTTRGPDKNIQYF.